These 6 T cell receptor beta chains came from one sample sequenced in a study of glioma-infiltrating T cells after dendritic cell vaccination. Here immunoSEQ multiplex PCR was the method, and the copy in TCRdb shows in-frame clones only, minus some. The repertoire holds just over 95,000 clones, with about four fifths as singletons. Sample: blood, taken before dendritic cell vaccination. Receptors originate from a human donor with glioblastoma.

The rearrangement links TRBV6-4 to TRBJ1-2; 9 nucleotides line up with TRBD1. From germline, CDR1 is MRHNA and CDR2 SNTAGT. V lost 2 bases to trimming and J lost 8 bases; unmatched junction nucleotides: 21. CDR3 length: 19 amino acids. The CDR3 is CASSDGGTGLSPYGYGYTF. The CDR3 DNA reads as TGTGCCAGCAGTGACGGGGGGACAGGGCTCTCTCCCTATGGCTACGGCTACACCTTC.

This sequence joins TRBV5-1 and TRBJ1-3; D is perhaps TRBD1 (6 bases). Germline CDR1 reads SGHRS; CDR2 reads YFSETQ. The CDR3 spans 14 residues. The V and J ends lost 5 bases and 4 bases respectively, with 13 bases between them. The DNA for the CDR3 is TGCGCCAGCAGGGGGAGGGGGTGGGGAAACACCATATATTTT. It is translated as CASRGRGWGNTIYF.

This clone was detected only a few times. This chain connects TRBV27 to TRBJ2-5, with TRBD1 matching over 7 bases. CDR1 and CDR2 (germline): MNHEY, SMNVEV (reference sequence). V was pared by 6 bases and J by 1 base, with 29 bases of the junction left unmatched. The CDR3 has 22 amino acids. The CDR3 DNA reads as TGTGCCAGCAGCAACAGGGGCCCACTACAGGGTAGGGCGCGAAATGGCCAAGAGACCCAGTACTTC. Amino acids: CASSNRGPLQGRARNGQETQYF.

The chain combines TRBV5-1 with TRBJ2-7, with no clear D. There are 13 residues in the CDR3. Trimming shortened V by 0 bases and J by 1 base, and 5 bases separated the two germline ends. The germline CDR1 and CDR2 sequences are SGHRS and YFSETQ. The CDR3 here is CASSLDNSYEQYF. The CDR3 DNA reads TGCGCCAGCAGCTTGGACAATTCCTACGAGCAGTACTTC.

The rearrangement joins TRBV4-1 to TRBJ2-2; 9 bases align to TRBD1. From germline, CDR1 is MGHRA and CDR2 YSYEKL. This CDR3 spans 19 amino acids. Trimming removed 1 base from V and 0 bases from J; junction bases left unmatched: 9. DNA of the CDR3: TGCGCCAGCAGCCAAGCCTGGACAGGGGCTTTTTCGAACACCGGGGAGCTGTTTTTT. This translates into CASSQAWTGAFSNTGELFF.

The chain employs TRBV5-1 and TRBJ1-2; D is ambiguous. Trimming removed 2 bases at V and 2 bases at J, with 7 bases between. The CDR3 runs to 13 residues. Germline V gene data show CDR1 as SGHRS and CDR2 as YFSETQ. CDR3 in amino acids: CASSFPENYGYTF. CDR3 DNA: TGCGCCAGCAGCTTCCCGGAGAACTATGGCTACACCTTC.